This paragraph covers one T cell receptor (beta chain) sequence. Its antigen is unidentified. Under the ViraFEST assay, PBMC were stimulated with viral peptide pools so that antigen-specific CD4+ T cells expanded. Sequencing was performed afterwards. It was after approximately 10 days of culture that CD4+ T cells were isolated. Everyone in the study got two shots of either the BNT162b2 or mRNA-1273 vaccine. These data come from a study of vaccination effects on CD4 cells after COVID-19. Across the study: After the second dose, samples were taken at median day 72.

The table came from immunoSEQ multiplex PCR; TCRdb's copy has only in-frame clones and leaves some out. The data show tens of thousands of clones, around three quarters seen once. Findings and caveats of the study: Cross-reaction with common cold coronaviruses was seen in only 1 of 255 vaccine-induced clones from healthy vaccinees. Infection- and vaccine-induced clones contracted markedly late after vaccination.

Trimming removed 4 bases from V and 3 bases from J, with 6 bases in between. Per the germline V gene, CDR1 is SQVTM and CDR2 is ANQGSEA. There are 11 residues in the CDR3. This receptor was identified in a human donor who received a COVID-19 vaccine. The chain joins TRBV29-1 to TRBJ1-1; the D is unclear. This material consisted of CD4+ T cells from PBMCs cultured with HCoV-229E spike peptides, taken after COVID-19 vaccination. The CDR3 bases are TGCAGCGTTGGTCAGGACACTGAAGCTTTCTTT. Protein sequence: CSVGQDTEAFF. Complete variable domain (other parts from reference TRBV29-1 and TRBJ1-1): SAVISQKPSRDICQRGTSLTIQCQVDSQVTMMFWYRQQPGQSLTLIATANQGSEATYESGFVIDKFPISRPNLTFSTLTVSNMSPEDSSIYLCSVGQDTEAFFGQGTRLTVV.